This T cell receptor (beta chain) was sequenced for a study of Ad26.COV2.S vaccination and SARS-CoV-2 variants. The repertoire was sequenced with immunoSEQ multiplex PCR; TCRdb's copy has only in-frame clones and lacks some. The sample has 350,000 to 400,000 clones, around 89% seen once. Treatment noted: roughly 20 received Ad26.COV2.S at low or high dose, single or two shots; 5 received placebo; per-sample allocation not given. Collection of the samples took place on day 63 after the first injection of vaccine or placebo. As to this clone: This sample includes further DNA sequences coding for the same CDR3.

The V gene's germline CDR1 is SQVTM and CDR2 ANQGSEA. This CDR3 is built from 12 residues. Trimming left V 4 bases short and J 5 bases short, with 11 bases between. The chain recombines TRBV29-1 with TRBJ2-5; possibly TRBD2 for D (5 bases). The clonotype originates from a person between 18 and 59 years old who received the Ad26.COV2.S COVID-19 vaccine or a placebo. Sequenced here: peripheral blood, sampled in a trial of Ad26.COV2.S vaccine versus placebo. Here the CDR3 DNA reads TGCAGCGTTGGGCTAGCTGGCGAGACCCAGTACTTC. This gives the protein CSVGLAGETQYF.